The subject of this entry is one TCR beta chain. Its specificity is unknown. The individuals used as controls were healthy donors who had been matched for both age and sex. Negative isolation yielded the CD8+ and CD4+ T cells, while FACS enriched the TEMRA cells. This sample was included in a study of CD8 T cells in Susac syndrome. Whole-study results and caveats: By the study's own acknowledgment, its TCR sequencing and HLA analysis included relatively few individuals.

Random hexamers primed reverse transcription of roughly 0.5 to 1 ug RNA. Amplification of TCR beta CDR3 by immunoSEQ multiplex PCR spanned 54 Vbeta and 13 Jbeta. TCRdb re-called the immunoSEQ multiplex PCR reads with MiXCR, one entry per CDR3 protein. The profile covers over 95,000 distinct CDR3 sequences, with 80% to 95% appearing a single time and about 0.14% taken by the ten largest. Trimming cost V 3 bases and J 6 bases, with 6 bases left between them. Germline V gene sequence: CDR1 DFQATT, CDR2 SNEGSKA (reference sequence). The CDR3 is 11 residues long. Sequencing was carried out using CD4+ T cells from PBMCs. The source is a human donor in good health. The chain uses TRBV20-1 and TRBJ2-1, with D possibly being TRBD1 (5 bases). The CDR3 loop is CSASQGNEQFF. CDR3 nucleotides: TGCAGTGCTAGCCAGGGCAATGAGCAGTTCTTC.